The clone carrying this TCR beta chain was detected many times. Losses at the gene ends were 5 bases for V and 3 bases for J; bases not matched to a gene: 9. Germline values: CDR1 MNHEY, CDR2 SVGAGI. This CDR3 is built from 15 residues. This specimen belongs to a study of spatial heterogeneity in lung cancer. In TCRdb, the 5' RACE reads were re-called with MiXCR into one record per CDR3 protein. The sample carries 40,000 or so distinct CDR3 sequences, around 3.3% recorded once. The time point denotes: sample taken at primary tumor resection. The J gene is TRBJ2-5, the V gene TRBV6-5, with 7 positions matching TRBD1. This TCR was recovered from a male donor with early-stage non-small cell lung cancer. Sequenced here: normal lung tissue next to the tumor, sampled at surgery. The chain's CDR3 is CASSRGGQQKETQYF. CDR3 DNA sequence: TGTGCCAGCAGTAGAGGGGGACAGCAGAAAGAGACCCAGTACTTC.